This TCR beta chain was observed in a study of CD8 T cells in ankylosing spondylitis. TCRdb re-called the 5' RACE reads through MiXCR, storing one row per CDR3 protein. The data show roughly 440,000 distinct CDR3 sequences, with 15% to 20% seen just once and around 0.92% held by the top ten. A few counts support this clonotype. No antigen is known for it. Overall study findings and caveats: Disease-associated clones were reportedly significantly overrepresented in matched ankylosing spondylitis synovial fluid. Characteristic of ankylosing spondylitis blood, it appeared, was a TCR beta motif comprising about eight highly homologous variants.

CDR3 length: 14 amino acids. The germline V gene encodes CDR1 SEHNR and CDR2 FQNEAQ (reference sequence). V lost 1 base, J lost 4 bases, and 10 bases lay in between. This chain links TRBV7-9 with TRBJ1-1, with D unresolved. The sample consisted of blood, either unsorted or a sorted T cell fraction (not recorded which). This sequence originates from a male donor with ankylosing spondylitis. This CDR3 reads CASSLELGSTEAFF. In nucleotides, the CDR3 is TGTGCCAGCAGCTTAGAACTGGGATCCACTGAAGCTTTCTTT.